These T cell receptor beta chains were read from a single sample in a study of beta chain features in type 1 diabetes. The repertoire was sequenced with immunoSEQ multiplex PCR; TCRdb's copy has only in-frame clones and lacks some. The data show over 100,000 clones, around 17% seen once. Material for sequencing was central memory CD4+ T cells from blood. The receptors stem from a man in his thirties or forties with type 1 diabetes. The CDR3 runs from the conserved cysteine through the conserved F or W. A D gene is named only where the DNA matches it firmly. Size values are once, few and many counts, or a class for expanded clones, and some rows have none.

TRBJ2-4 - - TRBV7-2 CASSSGVWTEKNIQYF TGTGCCAGCAGCTCTGGGGTTTGGACAGAGAAAAACATTCAGTACTTC
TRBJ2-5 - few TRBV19 CASSIHPARGSETQYF TGTGCCAGTAGTATTCATCCCGCCAGGGGTTCGGAGACCCAGTACTTC
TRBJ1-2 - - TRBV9 CASSVETPGRHGYTF TGTGCCAGCAGCGTCGAGACCCCGGGTAGACATGGCTACACCTTC
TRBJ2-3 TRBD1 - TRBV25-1 CASSEPRGRGTDTQYF TGTGCCAGCAGTGAACCAAGGGGGCGAGGCACAGATACGCAGTATTTT
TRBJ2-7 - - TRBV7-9 CASSLWVGSSYEQYF TGTGCCAGCAGCTTATGGGTTGGGAGCTCCTACGAGCAGTACTTC
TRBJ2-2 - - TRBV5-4 CASSPGQINTGELFF TGTGCCAGCAGCCCCGGACAGATCAACACCGGGGAGCTGTTTTTT
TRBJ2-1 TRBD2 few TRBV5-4 CASSPGTSGNNEQFF TGTGCCAGCAGCCCCGGGACTAGCGGAAACAATGAGCAGTTCTTC
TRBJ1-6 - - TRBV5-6 CASSSGDNSPLHF TGTGCCAGCAGCTCAGGAGATAATTCACCCCTCCACTTT
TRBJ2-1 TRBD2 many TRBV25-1 CASSPEGTKDEQFF TGTGCCAGCAGTCCGGAGGGGACTAAGGATGAGCAGTTCTTC
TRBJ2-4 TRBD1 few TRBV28 CASSPRTGIAKNIQYF TGTGCCAGCAGTCCAAGGACAGGGATAGCCAAAAACATTCAGTACTTC
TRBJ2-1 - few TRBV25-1 CASSERGEQFF TGTGCCAGCAGTGAGAGAGGCGAGCAGTTCTTC
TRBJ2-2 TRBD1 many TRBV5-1 CASSAGTAGLAGELFF TGCGCCAGCAGCGCCGGGACAGCAGGTCTCGCCGGGGAGCTGTTTTTT
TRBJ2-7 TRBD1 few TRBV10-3 CAADRDGEQYF TGTGCCGCCGACAGGGATGGGGAGCAGTACTTC
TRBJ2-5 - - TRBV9 CASSPLDFVEETQYF TGTGCCAGCAGCCCATTGGACTTCGTTGAAGAGACCCAGTACTTC
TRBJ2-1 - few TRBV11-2 CASSPSLNNEQFF TGTGCCAGCAGCCCGAGTCTAAACAATGAGCAGTTCTTC
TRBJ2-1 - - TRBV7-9 CASSVRGSSYNEQFF TGTGCCAGCAGCGTCCGAGGGAGCTCCTACAATGAGCAGTTCTTC
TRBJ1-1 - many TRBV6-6 CASAVTMNTEAFF TGTGCCAGCGCGGTCACAATGAACACTGAAGCTTTCTTT
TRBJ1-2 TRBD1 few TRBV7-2 CASSLAGTGSPGYTF TGTGCCAGCAGCTTAGCGGGGACAGGGTCTCCTGGCTACACCTTC
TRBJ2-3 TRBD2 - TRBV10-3 CAISPSGGATDTQYF TGTGCCATCAGCCCTAGCGGGGGGGCCACAGATACGCAGTATTTT
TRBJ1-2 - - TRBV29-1 CSVEDSVAQGDGYTF TGCAGCGTTGAAGATTCTGTCGCACAGGGTGACGGCTACACCTTC
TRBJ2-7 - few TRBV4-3 CASSQDNRAYEQYF TGCGCCAGCAGCCAAGATAACAGGGCCTACGAGCAGTACTTC
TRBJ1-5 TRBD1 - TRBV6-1 CASSVAGTGGNQPQHF TGTGCCAGCAGTGTAGCCGGGACAGGGGGCAATCAGCCCCAGCATTTT
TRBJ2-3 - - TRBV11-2 CASSLMVSSTDTQYF TGTGCCAGCAGCTTAATGGTCAGTAGCACAGATACGCAGTATTTT